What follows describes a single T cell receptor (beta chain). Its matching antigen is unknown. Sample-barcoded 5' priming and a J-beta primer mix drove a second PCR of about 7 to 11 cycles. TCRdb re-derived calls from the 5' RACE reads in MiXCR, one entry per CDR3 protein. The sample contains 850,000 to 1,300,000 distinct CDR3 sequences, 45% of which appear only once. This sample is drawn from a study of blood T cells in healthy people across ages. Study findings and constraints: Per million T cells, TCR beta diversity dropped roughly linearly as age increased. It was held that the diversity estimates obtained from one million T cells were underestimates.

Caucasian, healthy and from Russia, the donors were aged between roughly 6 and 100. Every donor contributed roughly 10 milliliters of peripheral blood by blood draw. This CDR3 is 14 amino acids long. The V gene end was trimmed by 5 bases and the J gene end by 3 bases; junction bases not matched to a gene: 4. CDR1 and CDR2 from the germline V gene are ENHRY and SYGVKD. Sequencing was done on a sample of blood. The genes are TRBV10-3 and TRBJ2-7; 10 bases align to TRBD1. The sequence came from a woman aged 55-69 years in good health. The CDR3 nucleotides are TGTGCCATCAGTCCCGGGACAGGGGACTACGAGCAGTACTTC. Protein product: CAISPGTGDYEQYF.